The clone carrying this T cell receptor beta chain was observed many times. Its antigen is as yet unknown. The data stem from a study of neurological immune-mediated disorders. General observations from the study: None of the CDR3 amino acid sequences of expanded clones recurred across subjects, suggesting private repertoires in all groups. The highest TCR clonal expansion occurred in HTLV-1-associated myelopathy; multiple sclerosis fell below healthy controls.

CDR1 is MNHEY and CDR2 is SMNVEV in the germline V gene (reference sequence). With 6 bases clipped from V and 4 bases from J, the junction kept 6 bases outside the gene matches. This CDR3 region has 15 residues. Template-switch 5'RACE cDNA synthesis added a 10-nucleotide unique molecular identifier. Using its own MiXCR run on the 5' RACE reads, TCRdb lists one record per CDR3 protein. In the table there are about 59,000 distinct CDR3 sequences, around 24% of which are singletons. Time point: technical triplicate 2. The unsorted libraries had their origin in 2 million PBMCs stored at -80 C. The receptor comes from a man aged 55 to 70 with HTLV-1-associated myelopathy (HAM/TSP). The sample was PBMCs. V is TRBV27 and J is TRBJ1-5; 10 bases are a match to TRBD1. The CDR3 bases are TGTGCCAGCAGCCAAGGACAGGGGGATAATCAGCCCCAGCATTTT. Residues: CASSQGQGDNQPQHF.